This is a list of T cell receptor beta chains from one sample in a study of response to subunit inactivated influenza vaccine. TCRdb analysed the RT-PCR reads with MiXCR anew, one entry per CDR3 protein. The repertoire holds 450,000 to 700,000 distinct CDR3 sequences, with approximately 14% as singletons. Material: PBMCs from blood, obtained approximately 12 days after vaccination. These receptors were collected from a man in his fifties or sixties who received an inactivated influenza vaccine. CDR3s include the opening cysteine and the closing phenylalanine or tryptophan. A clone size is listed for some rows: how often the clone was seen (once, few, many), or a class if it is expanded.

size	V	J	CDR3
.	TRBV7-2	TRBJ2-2	CASTTRDSMELFF
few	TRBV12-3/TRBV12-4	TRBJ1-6	CASSLAPDSPLHF
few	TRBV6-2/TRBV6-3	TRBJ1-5	CASSYPDRGVNQPQHF
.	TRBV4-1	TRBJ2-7	CASIQGHGSYEQYF
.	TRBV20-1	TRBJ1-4	CSAPTQGAANEKLFF
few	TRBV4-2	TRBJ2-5	CASSIRDSGEETQYF
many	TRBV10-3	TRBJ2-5	CASGGASQETQYF
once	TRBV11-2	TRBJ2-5	CASGGGQGKQETQYF
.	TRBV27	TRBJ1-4	CASSLDTRGLREKLFF
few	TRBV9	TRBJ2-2	CASSVLAQTNTGELFF
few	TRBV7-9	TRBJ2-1	CASSSLAGGWYNEQFF
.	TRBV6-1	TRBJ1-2	CASSGGQYLFNYGYTF
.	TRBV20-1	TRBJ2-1	CSARPPGLRLYNEQFF
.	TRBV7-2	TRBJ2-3	CASSFPRLTDTQYF
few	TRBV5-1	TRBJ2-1	CASSNLAGAGNEQFF
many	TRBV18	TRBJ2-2	CASSPQTGTGVLTGELFF
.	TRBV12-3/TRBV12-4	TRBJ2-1	CASSLIQGSNEQFF
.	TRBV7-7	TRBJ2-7	CASSEAGTGVNEQYF
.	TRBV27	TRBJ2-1	CASTATMAMGEQFF
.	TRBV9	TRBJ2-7	CASSAGQVGREQYF
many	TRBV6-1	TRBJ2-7	CASSEYGGGVQYF
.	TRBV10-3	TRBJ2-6	CATGGHKSDGANVLTF
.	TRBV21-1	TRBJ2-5	CASSKRLRKAETQYF
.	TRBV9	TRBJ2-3	CASSASTASPQYF
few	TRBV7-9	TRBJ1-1	CASSRREERAFF
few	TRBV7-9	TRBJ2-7	CASSSTGYDEQYF
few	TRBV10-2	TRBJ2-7	CASTTGWNSYEQYF
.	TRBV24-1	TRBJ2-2	CATSPITNTGELFF
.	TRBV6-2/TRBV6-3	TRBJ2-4	CASGQGQGTSDIQYF
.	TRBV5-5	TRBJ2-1	CASSREAVTYNEQFF
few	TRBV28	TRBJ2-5	CASSLQRGRRETQYF
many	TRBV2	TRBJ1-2	CASSRDRANYGYTF
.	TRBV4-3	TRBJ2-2	CASSQVVRAVTGELFF
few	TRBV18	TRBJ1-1	CASSPPRTQVPEAFF
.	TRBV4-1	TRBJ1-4	CASSRTPYRGTNEKLFF
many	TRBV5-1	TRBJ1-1	CASSSNMNTEAFF
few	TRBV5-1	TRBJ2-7	CASSSSGGRLDEQYF
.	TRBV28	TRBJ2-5	CASTNRAPETQYF
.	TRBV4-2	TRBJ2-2	CASSQSPGWTGELFF
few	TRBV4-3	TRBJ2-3	CASSQDVVAGTTDTQYF
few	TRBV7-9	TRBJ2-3	CASSPGASGSDTQYF
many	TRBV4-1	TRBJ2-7	CASSSSPTGFYEQYF
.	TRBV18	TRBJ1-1	CASSSRDRGWTEAFF
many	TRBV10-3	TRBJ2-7	CAIAGPGDEQYF
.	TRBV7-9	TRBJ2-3	CASSPPVLAGDPDTQYF
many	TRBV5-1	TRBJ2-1	CASSLMGQASNEQFF
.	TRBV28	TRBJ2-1	CASSSQGTSGGVSSYNEQFF
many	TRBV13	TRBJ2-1	CASGARGAYNEQFF
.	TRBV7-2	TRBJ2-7	CASSRSGNYEQYF
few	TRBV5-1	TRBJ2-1	CASSLVGETYNEQFF
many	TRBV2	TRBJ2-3	CASKQGITDTQYF
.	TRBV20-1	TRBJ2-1	CSANTRRGF